This is a list of T cell receptor beta chains from one sample in a study of identical twins. MiXCR, run by TCRdb on the 5' RACE reads, gives a single entry per CDR3 protein. Here the sample spans around 650,000 distinct CDR3 sequences, around 7.5% being singletons. These data were also filed under a second study, of yellow fever vaccine responses in identical twins.

Sequenced material: PBMCs. These receptors originate from a woman younger than 30 in good health. Both conserved end residues are trimmed from each CDR3. Clone size is stated in some rows and not others, as once, few, many or a class when expanded.

clone_size: -; v_call: TRBV7-2; j_call: TRBJ2-7; cdr3_aa: ASSPGGGGSYEQY
clone_size: many; v_call: TRBV6-1; j_call: TRBJ2-2; cdr3_aa: ASTKTSGSTGELF
clone_size: few; v_call: TRBV2; j_call: TRBJ2-3; cdr3_aa: ASSTSYDPGLAGGTDTQY
clone_size: -; v_call: TRBV6-1; j_call: TRBJ2-2; cdr3_aa: ASRPLAGALSTGELF
clone_size: -; v_call: TRBV28; j_call: TRBJ1-2; cdr3_aa: ASSLFDNYGYT
clone_size: many; v_call: TRBV6-1; j_call: TRBJ2-1; cdr3_aa: ASRKDGATYNEQF
clone_size: -; v_call: TRBV10-3; j_call: TRBJ2-7; cdr3_aa: AISESVGGGYEQY
clone_size: -; v_call: TRBV12-3/TRBV12-4; j_call: TRBJ1-4; cdr3_aa: ASSLSPREKLF
clone_size: few; v_call: TRBV6-1; j_call: TRBJ1-2; cdr3_aa: ASLGTGATNYGYT
clone_size: many; v_call: TRBV7-8; j_call: TRBJ2-3; cdr3_aa: ALSKGEGTDTQY